This is a list of T cell receptor beta chains from one sample in a study of cytomegalovirus exposure and HLA in healthy donors. Measured with immunoSEQ multiplex PCR; TCRdb has only the in-frame clones, and not every one. Its listing shows 95,000 to 110,000 clones. Sequencing input: PBMCs. These receptor sequences come from a man aged 35-49 years in good health and CMV-seronegative. Both conserved end residues are part of each CDR3. A D gene is named only where the DNA matches it firmly.

d_gene	j_gene	v_gene	CDR3nt	CDR3aa
-	TRBJ1-5	TRBV19	TGTGCCAGTAGTATTTCGGTCAGCAATCAGCCCCAGCATTTT	CASSISVSNQPQHF
TRBD1	TRBJ2-2	TRBV7-8	TGTGCCAGCAGCCGAATGAGGGGGCGCACCGGGGAGCTGTTTTTT	CASSRMRGRTGELFF
TRBD2	TRBJ2-1	TRBV7-9	TGTGCCAGCAGTTCGGGACTACGCGAGCAGTTCTTC	CASSSGLREQFF
TRBD1	TRBJ2-5	TRBV14	TGTGCCAGCAGCCCGGGACAGTTTCGAGAGACCCAGTACTTC	CASSPGQFRETQYF
TRBD2	TRBJ2-2	TRBV15	TGTGCCACCAGCACGGGACGGGGGGTTCCTGGGGAGCTGTTTTTT	CATSTGRGVPGELFF
TRBD1	TRBJ1-1	TRBV13	TGTGCCAGCAGCTTGGACAGGGGTTTCACTGAAGCTTTCTTT	CASSLDRGFTEAFF
TRBD1	TRBJ2-5	TRBV5-1	TGCGCCAGCAGCTTACTCCGCCGGGACAGGTCGGGAAGGGGAGAGACCCAGTACTTC	CASSLLRRDRSGRGETQYF
TRBD1	TRBJ2-3	TRBV7-9	TGTGCCAGCAGACCACCGGGACAGGGACGCACAGATACGCAGTATTTT	CASRPPGQGRTDTQYF
-	TRBJ2-2	TRBV30	TGTGCCCTTACAGGGTGGAACACCGGGGAGCTGTTTTTT	CALTGWNTGELFF
TRBD2	TRBJ2-7	TRBV7-9	TGTGCCAGCACCGTTACCGGCGGGAGAGAATACGAGCAGTACTTC	CASTVTGGREYEQYF
TRBD1	TRBJ1-1	TRBV6-5	TGTGCCAGCAGCACTGGGGCAGGGGGTGAAGCTTTCTTT	CASSTGAGGEAFF
-	TRBJ1-1	TRBV6-1	TGTGCCAGCAGTGAAAAACACCGGAGATTAAACACTGAAGCTTTCTTT	CASSEKHRRLNTEAFF
-	TRBJ1-2	TRBV6-6	TGTGCCAGCGAGGACAGCTTCTATGGCTACACCTTC	CASEDSFYGYTF
TRBD1	TRBJ2-7	TRBV6-1	TGTGCCAGCAGTGAAGCCCCCGGACAGGGGGCCGACGAGCAGTACTTC	CASSEAPGQGADEQYF
-	TRBJ1-1	TRBV5-1	TGCGCCAGCAGGTCAGATACTATGAACACTGAAGCTTTCTTT	CASRSDTMNTEAFF
-	TRBJ2-7	TRBV2	TGTGCCAGCAGGGCCTTTTCTGGGCTGATCTCCTACGAGCAGTACTTC	CASRAFSGLISYEQYF
-	TRBJ2-4	TRBV18	TGTGCCAGCTCACTCGGGACAACCAATTCAAACATTCAGTACTTC	CASSLGTTNSNIQYF
TRBD2	TRBJ2-2	TRBV9	TGTGCCAGCAGCGTGGAGGCTAGCGGGAGTATCGGGGAGCTGTTTTTT	CASSVEASGSIGELFF
-	TRBJ1-2	TRBV2	TGTGCCAGCAGTCCAAGGAGGGATAGGGGTGATGGCTACACCTTC	CASSPRRDRGDGYTF
TRBD1	TRBJ1-1	TRBV19	TGTGCCAGTAGTATGCCCGGACAGGCCTTTGAAGCTTTCTTT	CASSMPGQAFEAFF
-	TRBJ1-4	TRBV6-1	TGTGCCAGCAGTGTTGGCAGGGTTGGTGAAAAACTGTTTTTT	CASSVGRVGEKLFF
TRBD1	TRBJ1-5	TRBV9	TGTGCCAGCAGCCAACACGGGACAGGGAATCAGCCCCAGCATTTT	CASSQHGTGNQPQHF
-	TRBJ2-3	TRBV20-1	TGCAGGGGGGGAGCAGATACGCAGTATTTT	CRGGADTQYF
TRBD1	TRBJ1-4	TRBV25-1	TGTGCCAGCAGTGAATGGAACAGGGGTAATGAAAAACTGTTTTTT	CASSEWNRGNEKLFF
-	TRBJ2-3	TRBV4-3	TGCGCCAGCAGCTTAAGGACATCCACAGATACGCAGTATTTT	CASSLRTSTDTQYF
TRBD1	TRBJ1-2	TRBV5-6	TGTGCCAGCAGCTTCCGACAGGGCGGCTACACCTTC	CASSFRQGGYTF
-	TRBJ1-3	TRBV9	TGTGCCAGCAGCGTAGGTGGCAGTTCAGGAAACACCATATATTTT	CASSVGGSSGNTIYF
TRBD2	TRBJ2-5	TRBV5-6	TGTGCCAGCAGCTTGGATGGTAGCGGGAGATACCAAGAGACCCAGTACTTC	CASSLDGSGRYQETQYF
TRBD2	TRBJ2-3	TRBV6-6	TGTGCCCACAGGGAGGGACTAGCGGGGGTGGATACGCAGTATTTT	CAHREGLAGVDTQYF